This paragraph reports one T cell receptor beta chain. Its antigen is not known. This specimen belongs to a study of beta chain features in type 1 diabetes. There are 15 residues in the CDR3. The germline V gene encodes CDR1 MNHNS and CDR2 SASEGT. Trimming took 5 bases from V and 9 from J; bases not matched to a gene: 11. Expressed TCRB transcripts were sequenced because the entire RNA isolate underwent reverse transcription. Reads from naive, central memory and regulatory T cell samples averaged around 3.5 million. Here immunoSEQ multiplex PCR was the method, and the copy in TCRdb shows in-frame clones only, minus some. This table holds roughly 370,000 clones, about 15% found once. Study-level results: In the patient group, naive, central memory and Treg TCRB repertoires seemed more alike than in the healthy donor group. Among all four CD4+ subsets, Type 1 diabetes patients had TCRB CDR3s that were moderately but significantly shorter.

All sorted populations exceeded 98% purity. This receptor was identified in a man younger than 45 in good health. Input material: naive CD4+ T cells from blood. The chain couples TRBV6-1 to TRBJ1-5; 9 bases line up with TRBD1. The CDR3 spells CASSLGQGRGWPQHF. For the CDR3, the DNA is TGTGCCAGCAGTTTGGGACAGGGCCGTGGGTGGCCCCAGCATTTT.